These 8 T cell receptor beta chains were all obtained from the same sample, sequenced in a study of molecular identifiers for immune sequencing clone quantification. TCRdb reprocessed the PCR reads via MiXCR and lists one record per CDR3 protein. The sample lists about 500,000 distinct CDR3 sequences, about a fifth occurring once. The specimen sequenced was naive CD8+ T cells from blood, with Jurkat cell RNA spiked in. As for subset: FACS-sorted CD8+CD4-CCR7+CD45RA+ naive T cells. The receptors shown here come from a human donor in good health. Some libraries in this study had Jurkat cell RNA spiked in.

This clonotype has at least ten counts. CDR3 DNA sequence: TGCAGCGTTGTGATGCCGACGAACACTGAAGCTTTCTTT. It is translated as CSVVMPTNTEAFF. The chain employs TRBV29-1 and TRBJ1-1, with D uncertain. The CDR3 is 13 residues long. Trimming pared 4 bases from V and 1 base from J, leaving 10 bases between. Germline lookup yields CDR1 SQVTM and CDR2 ANQGSEA.

In its sample, this clonotype was seen a few times. The chain couples TRBV4-3 to TRBJ2-7; D may match TRBD1 or TRBD2 (5 bases each). The V gene lost 2 bases and the J gene lost 2 bases, with 13 bases spanning the gap. The CDR3 runs 15 residues. Germline assignment: CDR1 LGHNA and CDR2 YSLEER. CDR3 bases: TGCGCCAGCAGCCAAACACAGGACTTCGCCTACGAGCAGTACTTC. Translating it yields CASSQTQDFAYEQYF.

This clonotype was observed at least ten times. The V and J genes are TRBV5-5 and TRBJ2-5; 9 bases map to TRBD1. V shed 2 bases and J 4 bases; nucleotides not matched to a gene: 12. CDR3 length: 17 amino acids. CDR1 is SGHKS and CDR2 is YYEKEE in the germline V gene (reference sequence). The DNA of the CDR3 is TGTGCCAGCAGCTTTAACGTAATGGACAGGGGTTTAGAGACCCAGTACTTC. Translated, it gives CASSFNVMDRGLETQYF.

This clonotype was counted many times. The chain is built from TRBV20-1 and TRBJ1-1, with TRBD1 as a possible D gene (6 bases). CDR1 DFQATT and CDR2 SNEGSKA come from the germline V gene (reference sequence). CDR3 length: 14 residues. V lost 3 bases to trimming and J lost 0 bases, with 11 bases between them. The CDR3 spells CSASTGTLNTEAFF. The CDR3 DNA sequence: TGCAGTGCTAGCACAGGGACGCTGAACACTGAAGCTTTCTTT.

Ten or more counts support this clonotype. The gene calls are TRBV6-2 or TRBV6-3 and TRBJ2-6; D possibly corresponds to TRBD2 (6 bases). V was cut by 2 bases and J by 3 bases, with 11 bases left in between. Looked up from germline, CDR1 is MNHEY and CDR2 is SVGEGT. This CDR3 has 16 residues. CDR3 sequence (DNA): TGTGCCAGCAGTTACCGCCCGGGAGTTGGGGCCAACGTCCTGACTTTC. It specifies CASSYRPGVGANVLTF.

The chain recombines TRBV3-1 with TRBJ1-1, with D uncertain. From germline, CDR1 is LGHDT and CDR2 YNNKEL (reference sequence). The CDR3 sequence is 13 residues long. The germline V and J ends were trimmed by 4 bases and 4 bases, with 10 bases remaining between them. The CDR3: CASSLTTSTEAFF. The CDR3 DNA follows: TGTGCCAGCAGCCTAACAACGAGCACTGAAGCTTTCTTT.

V gene TRBV27 combines with J gene TRBJ2-7; weak D call: TRBD1 (5 bases). The V and J ends lost 0 bases and 2 bases respectively, with 14 bases between them. The CDR3 loop spans 16 amino acids. The germline V gene encodes CDR1 MNHEY and CDR2 SMNVEV (reference sequence). The CDR3 is CASSLSGLTATYEQYF. CDR3 coding DNA: TGTGCCAGCAGTTTATCGGGCTTGACAGCCACCTACGAGCAGTACTTC.

The table lists this clonotype with a few counts. The genes are TRBV4-3 and TRBJ2-5; D may be TRBD1 (6 bases). The V and J ends lost 0 bases and 3 bases respectively, with 14 bases between them. CDR1 LGHNA and CDR2 YSLEER come from the germline V gene. This CDR3 is built from 16 residues. The chain's CDR3 is CASSQDGAGDKETQYF. The CDR3, as DNA: TGCGCCAGCAGCCAAGATGGAGCAGGGGATAAAGAGACCCAGTACTTC.